This TCR beta chain stems from a study of T cells in Graves' hyperthyroidism and ophthalmopathy. Researchers amplified the TCR beta CDR3 regions from RNA transcripts. Carried out on the TCR CDR3, a first-round RT-PCR used the HTBI primer set. TCRdb recomputed calls from the multiplex PCR reads with MiXCR, one row per CDR3 protein. Altogether approximately 400,000 distinct CDR3 sequences are present, 15% to 19% being singletons, with the ten largest covering roughly a quarter. V was clipped by 1 base and J by 3 bases, with 10 bases between them. The V gene's germline CDR1 is LNHNV and CDR2 YYDKDF (reference sequence). This CDR3 is 14 amino acids long.

The sequencing input was blood. The chain employs TRBV15 and TRBJ2-7; TRBD1 is a possible D gene (6 bases). The TCR was taken from a woman aged 18-29 years with Graves' hyperthyroidism that later progressed to Graves' ophthalmopathy. DNA of the CDR3: TGTGCCACCAGCAGAGTGACAGGAAGCTACGAGCAGTACTTC. Its protein product is CATSRVTGSYEQYF.